A selection of T cell receptor beta chains follows, all from one sample in a study of blood T cell repertoires in COVID-19. Profiling relied on immunoSEQ multiplex PCR, and the TCRdb table lists in-frame clones only, not all of them. The data contain 300,000 to 400,000 clones, around nine tenths of them singletons. Input material: PBMCs or T cells enriched from blood (not recorded which). All receptors come from a woman in her thirties who had been exposed to COVID-19. Both conserved end residues are part of each CDR3.

TRBV19	CASSQDRGQRYGYTF
TRBV6-5	CASSTQGYNEQFF
TRBV29-1	CSVEDQRFNGYGYTF
TRBV18	CASSPTGTVPGYTF
TRBV5-1	CASSLAGTEQFF
TRBV4-2	CASSQRGGNTEAFF
TRBV24-1	CATSERSLFRDDSKLYTF
TRBV7-8	CASSLAPTGYPYEQYF
TRBV4-2	CASSSMGTGRNEQFF
TRBV2	CASSDWLRGTGELFF
TRBV2	CASSARGGQNIQYF
TRBV3-1/TRBV3-2	CASSQAIALPQETQYF
TRBV7-9	CASSPGHANNSPLHF
TRBV30	CAWSDVGGAADTQYF
TRBV9	CASSVAYGGAPFF
TRBV6-5	CASSYSIAGGQHF
TRBV5-1	CASSLTVDETQYF
TRBV30	CAWSGGGEAFF
TRBV24-1	CATSDTGHGNTIYF
TRBV2	CASRDRLTYEQYF
TRBV18	CASSPEAGWAKKLFF
TRBV29-1	CSVDFGGTEAFF
TRBV30	CAWTTGWAYEQYF
TRBV7-8	CASSFSSAIDRGGTDTQYF
TRBV13	CASRKGARGYGYTF
TRBV4-3	CASSQDIGAGNGYTF
TRBV18	CASSPPRGGMVTEAFF